These T cell receptor beta chains were read from a single sample in a study of human T cells and chemical hapten exposure. TCRdb ran MiXCR on the RACE reads and lists one entry per CDR3 protein. The sample has about 120,000 distinct CDR3 sequences, roughly an eighth seen once; the top ten hold 1.4%. Specimen: whole blood, collected in connection with sensitization to the hapten diphenylcyclopropenone (DPC). These receptors all come from a woman aged 45-60 years with alopecia areata. Some clones in this sample may be carry-over from other donors' samples. Both conserved end residues are part of each CDR3. Fields, in order: V gene, D gene, J gene, clone size, CDR3 DNA, CDR3 protein. The D gene is left open where the match is weak. The size of a clone is reported for some rows only, either as once, few or many, or as a class for expanded clones.

>TRBV7-9|NA|TRBJ2-3|many
TGTGCCAGCAGCCGATGGACAGCCAGCACAGATACGCAGTATTTT
CASSRWTASTDTQYF
>TRBV27|NA|TRBJ2-2|many
TGTGCCAGCAGTACCGCCAGGAGGGGAGGTACCGGGGAGCTGTTTTTT
CASSTARRGGTGELFF
>TRBV24-1|NA|TRBJ1-1|NA
TGTGCCACCAGTGATTCTGGATACACTGAAGCTTTCTTT
CATSDSGYTEAFF
>TRBV7-2|TRBD1|TRBJ2-3|NA
TGTGCCAGCAGCTTAGAAGGGACAGTATTAACAGATACGCAGTATTTT
CASSLEGTVLTDTQYF
>TRBV24-1|NA|TRBJ2-5|many
TGTGCCACCAGTGACCCGAGGGGAGAGACCCAGTACTTC
CATSDPRGETQYF
>TRBV19|TRBD2|TRBJ2-1|NA
TGTGCCAGTAGTATTTCCGGGACTAGCGGACCTCACCGTAGGTTCTTC
CASSISGTSGPHRRFF
>TRBV28|NA|TRBJ1-2|NA
TGTGCCAGCAGTTGGCAGACTTATGGCTACACCTTC
CASSWQTYGYTF
>TRBV5-1|NA|TRBJ2-3|many
TGCGCCAGCAGACCAGCGCGCGGGACGGCTAGCACAGATACGCAGTATTTT
CASRPARGTASTDTQYF
>TRBV18|NA|TRBJ2-7|few
TGTGCCAGCTCACCACCCAGATCCTACGAGCAGTACTTC
CASSPPRSYEQYF
>TRBV28|NA|TRBJ1-6|many
TGTGCCAGCAGTCTTCCGAGGGGGCCCCTCCACTTT
CASSLPRGPLHF
>TRBV19|TRBD1|TRBJ1-4|few
TGTGCCAGTAGCCCGGACAGGAATCCTAATGAAAAACTGTTTTTT
CASSPDRNPNEKLFF
>TRBV3-1|NA|TRBJ1-2|few
TGTGCCAGCAGCCCAATATCAGGGGCGTTGAACTATGGCTACACCTTC
CASSPISGALNYGYTF
>TRBV11-3|NA|TRBJ1-3|many
TGTGCCAGCAGCTTAGCGGGGGACTCTGGAAACACCATATATTTT
CASSLAGDSGNTIYF
>TRBV7-6|TRBD1|TRBJ1-6|many
TGTGCCAGCAGCAAACACCGGGACAGGGGATACTCACCCCTCCACTTT
CASSKHRDRGYSPLHF
>TRBV21-1|NA|TRBJ1-5|many
TGTGCCAGCAGCAACGTGGGACAGGGAGGAATTAGCAATCAGCCCCAGCATTTT
CASSNVGQGGISNQPQHF
>TRBV2|NA|TRBJ2-7|many
TGTGCCAGCAGTCGGACAGTAGCCACCGAGCAGTACTTC
CASSRTVATEQYF
>TRBV18|NA|TRBJ2-3|once
TGTGCCAGCTCAACGCAGATGGCAGATACGCAGTATTTT
CASSTQMADTQYF
>TRBV28|TRBD1|TRBJ1-6|many
TGTGCCAGCAGCCTCAGGGGGGTATATTCACCCCTCCACTTT
CASSLRGVYSPLHF
>TRBV6-2/TRBV6-3|TRBD1|TRBJ1-4|many
TGTGCCAGCAGTTACGCCGGGACAGCGAATGAAAAACTGTTTTTT
CASSYAGTANEKLFF
>TRBV12-3/TRBV12-4|NA|TRBJ2-3|many
TGTGCCAGCAGCTTTAGTTCAGATACGCAGTATTTT
CASSFSSDTQYF
>TRBV18|NA|TRBJ1-2|NA
TGTGCCAGCTCACTCGAAGGTGGGGACTATGGCTACACCTTC
CASSLEGGDYGYTF
>TRBV6-1|NA|TRBJ2-6|NA
TGTGCCAGCAGTGTTAGGGGACATATCTCTGGGGCCAACGTCCTGACTTTC
CASSVRGHISGANVLTF
>TRBV2|TRBD1|TRBJ1-5|few
TGTGCCAGCAGTGGGAGGGGACAGGGGAGCAATCAGCCCCAGCATTTT
CASSGRGQGSNQPQHF
>TRBV6-5|NA|TRBJ2-7|many
TGTGCCAGCAGTGTACTCACCACAGGAATCTCCCGGTACGAGCAGTACTTC
CASSVLTTGISRYEQYF
>TRBV5-1|NA|TRBJ2-3|few
TGCGCCAGCAGTAGGGGTACCGCAGATACGCAGTATTTT
CASSRGTADTQYF
>TRBV5-1|TRBD1|TRBJ2-5|NA
TGCGCCAGCTTTAATCCGGGACAGCAAGAGACCCAGTACTTC
CASFNPGQQETQYF
>TRBV5-1|TRBD2|TRBJ2-7|NA
TGCGCCAGCAGCTTGGTCCCTAGCGGATACTACGAGCAGTACTTC
CASSLVPSGYYEQYF
>TRBV2|NA|TRBJ2-7|few
TGTGCCAGCAGTGAAGGGCCGCTCTCCTACGAGCAGTACTTC
CASSEGPLSYEQYF
>TRBV7-6|NA|TRBJ2-1|few
TGTGCCAGCAGCTTATCCCCAGGGAGATACAATGAGCAGTTCTTC
CASSLSPGRYNEQFF
>TRBV5-1|TRBD2|TRBJ2-4|few
TGCGCCAGCTCGGAGCGGGACTGGGTAAACATTCAGTACTTC
CASSERDWVNIQYF
>TRBV5-1|NA|TRBJ2-3|NA
TGCGCCAGCAGCTTGGTTTCAGGGCCCCCGGGAACAGATACGCAGTATTTT
CASSLVSGPPGTDTQYF
>TRBV28|NA|TRBJ1-1|NA
TGTGCCAGCAGTTTCAGGGCCGGAGCTTTCTTT
CASSFRAGAFF
>TRBV29-1|NA|TRBJ2-1|many
TGCAGCGTTGAACCGTACAATGAGCAGTTCTTC
CSVEPYNEQFF
>TRBV28|TRBD1|TRBJ1-1|few
TGTGCCAGCAATGGACAGGGCCGGACTGAAGCTTTCTTT
CASNGQGRTEAFF
>TRBV7-9|NA|TRBJ2-3|few
TGTGCCAGCAGCTCTGACAGTTCAGATACGCAGTATTTT
CASSSDSSDTQYF
>TRBV11-2|NA|TRBJ2-3|NA
TGTGCCAGCAGCTTTGGGCAAATTACTAGCACAGATACGCAGTATTTT
CASSFGQITSTDTQYF
>TRBV28|NA|TRBJ1-2|many
TGTGCCAGCAGAGAGGAGGGTGCTAACTATGGCTACACCTTC
CASREEGANYGYTF
>TRBV6-2/TRBV6-3|TRBD1|TRBJ2-7|NA
TGTGCCAGCAGAGCCTGGCAGGGGGTCCACGAGCAGTACTTC
CASRAWQGVHEQYF
>TRBV6-5|NA|TRBJ1-1|many
TGTGCCAGCAGTTGGCGGACCAGGGTATCAAGGGTCACTGAAGCTTTCTTT
CASSWRTRVSRVTEAFF
>TRBV28|NA|TRBJ1-2|few
TGTGGCACTGAGGGAAACTATGGCTACACCTTC
CGTEGNYGYTF
>TRBV20-1|NA|TRBJ1-4|many
TGCAGTGCTCAAGGGGGATCCCCGAGGGAAAAACTGTTTTTT
CSAQGGSPREKLFF
>TRBV28|NA|TRBJ1-1|many
TGTGCCAGCAGTCCTGCGGGGACTTCCACGTGGGGTGAAGCTTTCTTT
CASSPAGTSTWGEAFF
>TRBV7-2|NA|TRBJ1-2|NA
TGTGCCAGCAGGACTTCTGCTCCTAACTATGGCTACACCTTC
CASRTSAPNYGYTF
>TRBV7-9|NA|TRBJ2-1|many
TGTGCCAGCAGCTGGACCGAAACTTTCTTC
CASSWTETFF
>TRBV6-5|TRBD1|TRBJ2-1|NA
TGTGCCAGCATGTGGGGGCGACAGGGTCAAAATGAGCAGTTCTTC
CASMWGRQGQNEQFF
>TRBV4-1|TRBD2|TRBJ2-1|few
TGCGCCAGCACCCCCTTGGGGCAAGCGGGGATAAGAGACAATGAGCAGTTCTTC
CASTPLGQAGIRDNEQFF
>TRBV20-1|TRBD1|TRBJ2-7|few
TGCAGTGCTAGACTAGGGACAGGGGCCTACGAGCAGTACTTC
CSARLGTGAYEQYF
>TRBV11-2|TRBD2|TRBJ2-1|few
TGTGCCAGCAGCTTTGGGCGGGGGACCTACAATGAGCAGTTCTTC
CASSFGRGTYNEQFF
>TRBV28|NA|TRBJ1-1|NA
TGTGCCAGCAGTTCTTCACGGGACACTGAAGCTTTCTTT
CASSSSRDTEAFF
>TRBV6-5|NA|TRBJ1-6|NA
TGTGCCAGCAGTCAATACACTTCGTATTCACCCCTCCACTTT
CASSQYTSYSPLHF
>TRBV6-6|TRBD2|TRBJ2-3|NA
TGTGCCAGCAGTTCCTCGGGGGGGAGGAATACGCAGTATTTT
CASSSSGGRNTQYF
>TRBV4-1|NA|TRBJ1-5|NA
TGCGCCAGCAGCCAAGATAGGGGGGGAGGTCAGCCCCAGCATTTT
CASSQDRGGGQPQHF
>TRBV3-1|NA|TRBJ1-3|few
TGTGCCAGCAGCCAAGATCAAACCTCTGGAAACACCATATATTTT
CASSQDQTSGNTIYF
>TRBV20-1|NA|TRBJ1-1|NA
TGCAGTGCAACAACGGGGCTCATGAACACTGAAGCTTTCTTT
CSATTGLMNTEAFF
>TRBV19|NA|TRBJ1-2|many
TGTGCCAGTAGTATAACGGCGGTTGGAAGCTATGGCTACACCTTC
CASSITAVGSYGYTF
>TRBV28|NA|TRBJ1-3|many
TGTGCCAGCAGTTTAACGGACCCCCTCTCTGGAAACACCATATATTTT
CASSLTDPLSGNTIYF
>TRBV20-1|NA|TRBJ1-1|few
TGCAGTGCTAGCTACAGGGTGAACACTGAAGCTTTCTTT
CSASYRVNTEAFF
>TRBV13|NA|TRBJ2-7|NA
TGTGCCAGCAGCTTATACGGGTCGAACGAGCAGTACTTC
CASSLYGSNEQYF
>TRBV19|NA|TRBJ2-2|few
TGTGCCAGTAGTATAGCGGGGGCCACCGGGGAGCTGTTTTTT
CASSIAGATGELFF
>TRBV28|NA|TRBJ2-7|NA
TGTGCCAGCTCCTCGGACACAATCTCCTACGAGCAGTACTTC
CASSSDTISYEQYF